The 18 T cell receptor beta chains in this list originate from one sample, sequenced in a study of T-cell memory formation after mild COVID-19. MiXCR, applied by TCRdb to the 5' RACE reads, yields one record per CDR3 protein. The repertoire has more than 150,000 distinct CDR3 sequences, about 21% of them found once; the top ten carry 23%. Material for sequencing was PBMCs or a T cell subset sorted from them (not recorded which). The origin of the receptors is an adult woman who had mild COVID-19 (a few samples of this study predate the infection). Cell type and time point are not known.

This clonotype was seen only a few times. This chain joins TRBV12-5 and TRBJ2-2; possible D gene TRBD1, 6 bases. V lost 7 bases and J lost 6, with 15 bases in between. This CDR3 comprises 14 residues. Per germline, CDR1 LGHNT and CDR2 FRNRAP. The CDR3 bases are TGTGCTAGTGCACCCTCGACAGGCTCCGGGGAGCTGTTTTTT. This sequence encodes CASAPSTGSGELFF.

The V gene is TRBV9, the J gene TRBJ2-7, with 14 positions matching TRBD2. The CDR3 totals 15 residues. Germline V gene lookup returns CDR1 SGDLS and CDR2 YYNGEE. V shed 3 bases, J shed 2 bases, and the junction held 1 base outside the gene matches. The CDR3 nucleotides are TGTGCCAGCAGCGAGGGACTAGCGGGAGCCTACGAGCAGTACTTC. Encoded protein: CASSEGLAGAYEQYF.

The genes are TRBV6-6 and TRBJ2-3; D uncertain. V lost 6 bases and J 5 bases, leaving 6 bases between the germline ends. The CDR3 has 11 residues. Germline loops: CDR1 MNHNY, CDR2 SVGAGI (reference sequence). The CDR3: CASSQRDTQYF. The CDR3 DNA reads as TGTGCCAGCAGCCAAAGAGATACGCAGTATTTT.

The J gene is TRBJ1-3, the V gene TRBV29-1, with D uncertain. Trimming pared 5 bases from V and 4 bases from J, leaving 9 bases between. The CDR3 runs 12 residues. Germline V gene lookup returns CDR1 SQVTM and CDR2 ANQGSEA. Written as DNA, the CDR3 is TGCAGCGTTTCGGGCGGCGGAAACACCATATATTTT. Its protein product is CSVSGGGNTIYF.

This chain joins TRBV27 and TRBJ1-2; TRBD1 matches at 8 bases. The CDR3 sequence is 16 residues long. Germline CDR1 MNHEY, CDR2 SMNVEV (reference sequence). Trimming at V came to 3 bases and at J to 2 bases, leaving 8 bases not matched to a gene. The CDR3: CASSFTTRTGNYGYTF. CDR3 bases: TGTGCCAGCAGTTTTACAACGCGGACAGGGAACTATGGCTACACCTTC.

This clonotype has a single count. One end of the junction does not line up with germline, which may come from a read error. The chain has TRBV9 and TRBJ2-2; D call uncertain. Germline V gene lookup returns CDR1 SGDLS and CDR2 YYNGEE. This CDR3 is 12 amino acids long. The CDR3 DNA follows: TGTGCCATCAGCGTAGAAGGCCTTGAGCTGTTTTTT. Amino acid sequence: CAISVEGLELFF.

The genes are TRBV6-2 or TRBV6-3 and TRBJ2-1; the match to TRBD2 covers 15 bases. In germline, CDR1 is MNHEY, CDR2 SVGEGT. J was trimmed by 2 bases and V by 6 bases; bases with no gene match: 8. There are 18 residues in the CDR3. CDR3 in DNA: TGTGCCAGCAGCAACGGACTAGCGGGAGGGCCGACCTACAATGAGCAGTTCTTC. Residues: CASSNGLAGGPTYNEQFF.

The V call is TRBV7-2, the J call TRBJ1-1, with D tentatively TRBD1 (6 bases). Germline values: CDR1 SGHTA, CDR2 FQGNSA. Trimming left V 9 bases short and J 5 bases short, with 13 bases between. CDR3 size: 12 residues. CDR3 nucleotides: TGTGCCAGGTTACAAAGGGGGACTGAAGCTTTCTTT. This sequence encodes CARLQRGTEAFF. Variable domain in full (rest from reference TRBV7-2 and TRBJ1-1): GAGVSQSPSNKVTEKGKDVELRCDPISGHTALYWYRQSLGQGLEFLIYFQGNSAPDKSGLPSDRFSAERTGGSVSTLTIQRTQQEDSAVYLCARLQRGTEAFFGQGTRLTVV.

This clonotype has only a few counts. The chain carries TRBV15 and TRBJ1-3, with 9 bases aligning to TRBD1. V dropped 0 bases and J dropped 2; count of bases not matched to a gene: 2. This CDR3 is 16 amino acids long. CDR1 is LNHNV, CDR2 YYDKDF, per germline (reference sequence). CDR3 in amino acids: CATSREQGATGNTIYF. The CDR3 bases are TGTGCCACCAGCAGAGAACAGGGGGCAACTGGAAACACCATATATTTT.

J is TRBJ1-1 and V is TRBV24-1; D is perhaps TRBD1 (6 bases). CDR1 is KGHDR, CDR2 SFDVKD, per germline. V dropped 6 bases and J dropped 6 bases, with 13 bases sitting between them. The CDR3 is made up of 13 amino acids. In nucleotides, the CDR3 is TGTGCCACCAGTACAGGGCCCTTTTCTGAAGCTTTCTTT. It translates to CATSTGPFSEAFF.

The CDR3 protein is CASRPLGRETQYF. Here the CDR3 DNA reads TGTGCCAGCAGACCGTTGGGTCGGGAGACCCAGTACTTC. The V and J genes are TRBV28 and TRBJ2-5, with no clear D. Trimming cost V 6 bases and J 5 bases, with 13 bases left between them. Germline V CDR1 and CDR2: MDHEN, SYDVKM. CDR3 length: 13 residues.

This clonotype was picked up a small number of times. The chain carries TRBV21-1 and TRBJ2-1; no check of the table's D call, TRBD2, against the DNA was made. TRBV21-1 is designated a pseudogene. This CDR3 is built from 16 residues. The CDR3 loop reads CASSKLGEGIYNEQFF. CDR3 coding DNA: TGTGCCAGCAGCAAACTAGGGGAGGGGATATACAATGAGCAGTTCTTC.

The rearrangement links TRBV18 to TRBJ2-1; tentative D call: TRBD2 (6 bases). Germline assignment: CDR1 KGHSH and CDR2 LQKENI. The V end lost 3 bases, the J end lost 4 bases, and 16 bases lay between the germline ends. The CDR3 runs 16 residues. CDR3 DNA sequence: TGTGCCAGCTCACCTCGGACGGGAGAGGGGTACAATGAGCAGTTCTTC. Amino acid sequence: CASSPRTGEGYNEQFF.

The chain is built from TRBV6-5 and TRBJ2-2; D call uncertain. The CDR3 consists of 12 residues. Trimming stripped 6 bases from V and 5 bases from J, with 7 bases between. Germline V CDR1 and CDR2: MNHEY, SVGAGI. The CDR3 DNA follows: TGTGCCAGCAGATTGTCAACCGGGGAGCTGTTTTTT. Its protein is CASRLSTGELFF.

This clonotype was observed a handful of times. V usage is TRBV29-1 and J usage is TRBJ2-1; D is possibly TRBD1 (6 bases). The V end was cut by 0 bases, the J end by 7 bases, with 7 bases between. In germline, CDR1 is SQVTM, CDR2 ANQGSEA. The CDR3 length is 12 residues. CDR3 in amino acids: CSVEEGGNEQFF. The CDR3 coding sequence is TGCAGCGTTGAAGAAGGGGGTAATGAGCAGTTCTTC.

This clonotype was counted between two and nine times. The V and J genes are TRBV7-9 and TRBJ1-5; D perhaps matches TRBD1 (5 bases). The CDR3 consists of 15 residues. Germline V CDR1 and CDR2: SEHNR, FQNEAQ (reference sequence). V dropped 5 bases and J dropped 0 bases, with 11 bases sitting between them. The CDR3 region is CASSGGGFSNQPQHF. For the CDR3, the DNA is TGTGCCAGCAGCGGGGGGGGTTTTAGCAATCAGCCCCAGCATTTT.

V is TRBV5-6 and J is TRBJ2-7, with no clear D. The CDR3 is 14 amino acids. V lost 4 bases to trimming and J lost 0 bases, with 11 bases between them. The germline gives CDR1 SGHDT, CDR2 YYEEEE. The CDR3 sequence: CASSPGSDSYEQYF. The CDR3 coding sequence is TGTGCCAGCAGCCCCGGGTCCGACTCCTACGAGCAGTACTTC.

J is TRBJ2-1 and V is TRBV20-1; D ambiguous. The CDR3 runs to 13 residues. The germline gives CDR1 DFQATT, CDR2 SNEGSKA (reference sequence). V dropped 8 bases and J dropped 0 bases, with 11 bases sitting between them. The CDR3 sequence is CSLASISYNEQFF. CDR3 in DNA: TGCAGTTTGGCCTCTATCTCCTACAATGAGCAGTTCTTC.